Below, one TCR beta chain is given with its context. The antigen is unknown. A single record per CDR3 protein comes from TCRdb applying MiXCR to the 5' RACE reads. The sample has about 340,000 distinct CDR3 sequences, 14% to 15% seen once. The CDR3 spans 18 residues. Germline V lookup: CDR1 MGHRA, CDR2 YSYEKL. V was clipped by 3 bases and J by 4 bases; unmatched bases: 14. This sample was included in a study of CD8 T cells in ankylosing spondylitis. Study-wide findings and caveats: Significantly higher representation of disease-linked clones was reported for matched ankylosing spondylitis synovial fluid.

The chain recombines TRBV4-1 with TRBJ1-5, with TRBD1 identical over 8 bases. This receptor was obtained from a male donor with ankylosing spondylitis or in good health (not recorded which). Sequenced: blood, either unsorted or a sorted T cell fraction (not recorded which). Written as DNA, the CDR3 is TGCGCCAGCAGCCAGGCCGGACAGGGCTTAAGGGGGAATCAGCCCCAGCATTTT. Residues: CASSQAGQGLRGNQPQHF.